One and the same sample provided the 3 T cell receptor beta chains below, sequenced in a study of cytomegalovirus exposure and HLA in healthy donors. 13 Jbeta primers and 60 Vbeta primers were used for the PCR. The repertoire was sequenced with immunoSEQ multiplex PCR; TCRdb's copy has only in-frame clones and lacks some. The sample lists around 99,000 clones, roughly 70% occurring once. Sequencing input: PBMCs. Receptors were obtained from a woman between 40 and 50 years old in good health and CMV-seropositive.

Regarding this clone: The junction differs from germline at one of its ends, possibly a read error. The chain joins TRBV19 to TRBJ2-5; maybe TRBD1 (5 bases). Germline CDR1 and CDR2: LNHDA and SQIVND (reference sequence). The CDR3 consists of 14 residues. DNA of the CDR3: TGTGCCAGTAGTACCCAGGGATCGTATGAGACCCGGTACTTC. This gives the protein CASSTQGSYETRYF.

This clone occurred a few times. The V call is TRBV28, the J call TRBJ1-2; TRBD1 is a possible D gene (5 bases). V lost 5 bases and J lost 1, with 11 bases in between. Looked up from germline, CDR1 is MDHEN and CDR2 is SYDVKM. The CDR3 runs to 14 residues. The CDR3 DNA is TGTGCCAGCAGTCCATCCGGGGGTAACTATGGCTACACCTTC. Residues: CASSPSGGNYGYTF.

The table lists this clone with a count of one. The genes are TRBV30 and TRBJ2-7; 7 positions match TRBD1. CDR1 and CDR2 (germline): GTSNPN, SVGIG (reference sequence). The J segment lost 3 bases and the V segment lost 5 bases, leaving 13 bases of the junction unmatched. CDR3 length: 15 residues. The CDR3 loop reads CAWADTGTDHYEQYF. CDR3 nucleotide sequence: TGTGCCTGGGCTGACACCGGGACAGACCACTACGAGCAGTACTTC.